This passage covers 22 T cell receptor beta chains from one sample sequenced in a study of OX40 agonist ivuxolimab in advanced cancers. Some clones are missing from TCRdb's copy, which holds only in-frame ones; the method was immunoSEQ multiplex PCR. The sample has about 64,000 clones, roughly 80% seen once; the top ten hold roughly 4.9%. Sequenced material: CD4+ or CD8+ T cells sorted from blood, taken in a trial of the OX40 agonist ivuxolimab. The receptor set was obtained from an adult with an advanced solid tumor such as melanoma, head and neck, liver or kidney cancer.

V is TRBV6-1 and J is TRBJ1-5, with D perhaps matching TRBD1 (6 bases). CDR1 and CDR2 from the germline V gene are MNHNS and SASEGT. CDR3 length equals 12 residues. The V end was cut by 4 bases, the J end by 16 bases, with 17 bases between. CDR3 coding DNA: TGTGCCAGCAGTGTACGTCCAGGGGTTCAACATTTT. Its translation is CASSVRPGVQHF.

This chain connects TRBV30 to TRBJ2-5, with 10 bases identical to TRBD2. This CDR3 is 16 amino acids long. Germline V gene sequence: CDR1 GTSNPN, CDR2 SVGIG (reference sequence). V lost 2 bases, J lost 5 bases, and 11 bases stayed unmatched. The CDR3 loop reads CAWSRTSGPLGETQYF. The CDR3 bases are TGTGCCTGGAGTAGGACTAGCGGACCTCTGGGGGAGACCCAGTACTTC.

The chain employs TRBV4-2 and TRBJ1-6; D not certain. The V gene's germline CDR1 is LGHNA and CDR2 YNFKEQ. Trimming removed 0 bases from V and 10 bases from J, with 13 bases in between. This CDR3 has 15 amino acids. Here the CDR3 reads CASSQDERVPSPLHF. The DNA of the CDR3 is TGTGCCAGCAGCCAAGATGAGCGGGTCCCGTCACCCCTCCACTTT.

The chain has TRBV15 and TRBJ1-4; 8 bases align to TRBD1. After removal of 1 base from V and 5 bases from J, the junction contained 3 bases not matched to a gene. CDR3 size: 15 residues. Per germline, CDR1 LNHNV and CDR2 YYDKDF (reference sequence). The CDR3 loop is CATSRGGTGNEKLFF. CDR3 nucleotide sequence: TGTGCCACCAGCAGAGGGGGGACAGGCAATGAAAAACTGTTTTTT. Combining the CDR3 with reference TRBV15 and TRBJ1-4 gives the whole variable domain DAMVIQNPRYQVTQFGKPVTLSCSQTLNHNVMYWYQQKSSQAPKLLFHYYDKDFNNEADTPDNFQSRRPNTSFCFLDIRSPGLGDTAMYLCATSRGGTGNEKLFFGSGTQLSVL.

CDR3 amino acids: CASTDRGNTGELFF. CDR3 DNA sequence: TGTGCCAGTACGGACAGGGGGAACACCGGGGAGCTGTTTTTT. The chain uses TRBV19 and TRBJ2-2; TRBD1 matches 9 bases. The ends lost 7 bases at V and 1 base at J; junction bases unmatched: 1. CDR1 and CDR2 from the germline V gene are LNHDA and SQIVND (reference sequence). The CDR3 consists of 14 residues.

The chain has TRBV6-5 and TRBJ1-1; no clear D gene. Between the trimmed V and J ends, which lost 6 bases and 5 bases, there was a span of 16 bases. The CDR3 runs to 14 residues. From germline, CDR1 is MNHEY and CDR2 SVGAGI. The chain's CDR3 is CASRETELRTEAFF. CDR3 in DNA: TGTGCCAGCAGAGAGACGGAGCTCAGGACTGAAGCTTTCTTT.

The CDR3 is CATSKPGPNTEAFF. CDR3 bases: TGTGCCACCAGCAAGCCAGGGCCGAACACTGAAGCTTTCTTT. V and J are TRBV15 and TRBJ1-1; a weak D match, TRBD1 (5 bases). V was shortened by 4 bases and J by 1 base, with 10 bases between the two germline ends. The CDR3 has 14 residues. Germline V gene lookup returns CDR1 LNHNV and CDR2 YYDKDF (reference sequence).

V is TRBV7-3 and J is TRBJ2-1, with a possible D match to TRBD1 (5 bases). The V gene's germline CDR1 is SGHTA and CDR2 FQGTGA. Trimming left V 4 bases short and J 9 bases short, with 10 bases between. The CDR3 has 12 amino acids. CDR3 loop: CASSSQRGEQFF. CDR3 in DNA: TGTGCCAGCAGCTCCCAAAGGGGTGAGCAGTTCTTC.

The chain's CDR3 is CASSERTGDTQYF. DNA for the CDR3: TGTGCCAGCAGTGAGAGGACGGGGGATACGCAGTATTTT. V usage is TRBV6-1 and J usage is TRBJ2-3; D is perhaps TRBD2 (5 bases). Germline CDR1 is MNHNS and CDR2 is SASEGT. Trimming pared 3 bases from V and 6 bases from J, leaving 10 bases between. This CDR3 has 13 residues.

The chain employs TRBV15 and TRBJ2-1; D uncertain. The CDR3 length is 16 residues. V gave up 3 bases and J gave up 0 bases, with 12 bases separating them. Germline V gives CDR1 LNHNV, CDR2 YYDKDF (reference sequence). CDR3 loop: CATSRPGQSSYNEQFF. In DNA, the CDR3 is TGTGCCACCAGCAGGCCGGGTCAAAGCTCCTACAATGAGCAGTTCTTC. Filled out from reference TRBV15 and TRBJ2-1, the complete variable domain reads DAMVIQNPRYQVTQFGKPVTLSCSQTLNHNVMYWYQQKSSQAPKLLFHYYDKDFNNEADTPDNFQSRRPNTSFCFLDIRSPGLGDTAMYLCATSRPGQSSYNEQFFGPGTRLTVL.

V is TRBV11-1 and J is TRBJ2-7, with 8 bases identical to TRBD1. The V segment lost 7 bases and the J segment 1 base; nucleotides outside the gene matches: 6. Germline CDR1 SGHAT, CDR2 FQDESV (reference sequence). CDR3 length: 14 residues. CDR3: CASTSRDRSYEQYF. CDR3 sequence (DNA): TGTGCCAGCACCTCCCGGGACAGGTCCTACGAGCAGTACTTC.

The chain employs TRBV7-9 and TRBJ1-2, with D uncertain. This CDR3 spans 15 amino acids. In germline, CDR1 is SEHNR, CDR2 FQNEAQ (reference sequence). Trimming removed 2 bases from V and 2 bases from J, with 12 bases in between. CDR3 residues: CASSLNAQKNYGYTF. In DNA, the CDR3 is TGTGCCAGCAGCTTAAACGCCCAGAAAAACTATGGCTACACCTTC. Full variable domain (rest looked up from reference TRBV7-9 and TRBJ1-2): DTGVSQNPRHKITKRGQNVTFRCDPISEHNRLYWYRQTLGQGPEFLTYFQNEAQLEKSRLLSDRFSAERPKGSFSTLEIQRTEQGDSAMYLCASSLNAQKNYGYTFGSGTRLTVV.

V gene TRBV6-5 combines with J gene TRBJ1-1; D might be TRBD1 (5 bases). V lost 5 bases to trimming and J lost 2 bases, with 9 bases between them. The CDR3 has 13 residues. Germline lookup yields CDR1 MNHEY and CDR2 SVGAGI. The CDR3 is CASSGQGNTEAFF. Here the CDR3 DNA reads TGTGCCAGCAGTGGGCAGGGCAACACTGAAGCTTTCTTT.

This chain joins TRBV7-3 and TRBJ2-2; 8 bases agree with TRBD2. CDR1 and CDR2 from the germline V gene are SGHTA and FQGTGA. CDR3 length equals 16 residues. Losses at the gene ends were 5 bases for V and 0 bases for J; bases not matched to a gene: 5. This CDR3 is CASSRLATSNTGELFF. CDR3 sequence (DNA): TGTGCCAGCAGCAGACTAGCGACCTCGAACACCGGGGAGCTGTTTTTT.

The chain is built from TRBV5-1 and TRBJ1-3; D remains unclear. The germline gives CDR1 SGHRS, CDR2 YFSETQ. V was clipped by 0 bases and J by 1 base, with 8 bases between them. The CDR3 totals 15 residues. The CDR3 DNA reads TGCGCCAGCAGCTTGGCTCCTGGGTCTGGAAACACCATATATTTT. Translated: CASSLAPGSGNTIYF.

The chain combines TRBV7-2 with TRBJ2-5; either TRBD1 or TRBD2 may supply D (5 bases each). CDR3 size: 15 residues. Germline V lookup: CDR1 SGHTA, CDR2 FQGNSA. The ends were cut back, 6 bases at V and 4 bases at J, with 18 bases in the middle. CDR3 coding DNA: TGTGCCAGCAGTCGAGTCAGGGAGACCGGAGAGACCCAGTACTTC. Translating it yields CASSRVRETGETQYF.

The V gene is TRBV5-8, the J gene TRBJ2-1, with TRBD2 as a possible D gene (6 bases). Germline CDR1 and CDR2: SGHTS and YDEGEE. The CDR3 is 14 residues long. Between the trimmed V and J ends, which lost 9 bases and 1 base, there was a span of 14 bases. The CDR3 loop reads CATTAGRSYNEQFF. CDR3 nucleotides: TGTGCCACGACAGCGGGCCGTTCCTACAATGAGCAGTTCTTC. The full variable domain, with the rest looked up from reference TRBV5-8 and TRBJ2-1, is EAGVTQSPTHLIKTRGQQATLRCSPISGHTSVYWYQQALGLGLQFLLWYDEGEERNRGNFPPRFSGRQFPNYSSELNVNALELEDSALYLCATTAGRSYNEQFFGPGTRLTVL.

CDR3 loop: CAWRGQGKGTGEQFF. DNA for the CDR3: TGTGCCTGGAGGGGACAGGGGAAAGGTACGGGTGAGCAGTTCTTC. V gene TRBV30 combines with J gene TRBJ2-1, with 10 bases lining up with TRBD1. Germline V gives CDR1 GTSNPN, CDR2 SVGIG (reference sequence). V lost 3 bases, J lost 9 bases, and 11 bases stayed unmatched. The CDR3 is 15 residues long.

The CDR3 DNA follows: TGCGCCAGCAGCTTGGACAGGAATGAGCAGTTCTTC. Its protein is CASSLDRNEQFF. The chain is built from TRBV5-1 and TRBJ2-1, with D possibly matching TRBD1 (5 bases). The V gene lost 0 bases and the J gene lost 7 bases, with 5 bases spanning the gap. The CDR3 length is 12 residues. Germline values: CDR1 SGHRS, CDR2 YFSETQ.

This rearrangement joins TRBV7-2 to TRBJ2-3; D could derive from TRBD1 or TRBD2 (5 bases each). V dropped 5 bases and J dropped 2 bases, with 17 bases sitting between them. This CDR3 spans 16 amino acids. Germline V gene data show CDR1 as SGHTA and CDR2 as FQGNSA. The chain's CDR3 is CASSLLLVGVTDTQYF. CDR3 DNA sequence: TGTGCCAGCAGCCTCCTGCTAGTGGGGGTCACAGATACGCAGTATTTT.

This clone was picked up a small number of times. The rearrangement uses TRBV6-5 and TRBJ1-5, with D possibly TRBD1 on 6 matching bases. Trimming removed 2 bases at V and 7 bases at J, with 9 bases between. Germline loops: CDR1 MNHEY, CDR2 SVGAGI. The CDR3 has 13 amino acids. CDR3: CASSYGRGQPQHF. The CDR3 nucleotides read TGTGCCAGCAGTTACGGCAGGGGCCAGCCCCAGCATTTT.

This chain uses TRBV7-2 with TRBJ1-2; D remains ambiguous. V lost 2 bases to trimming and J lost 6 bases, with 10 bases between them. This CDR3 contains 13 residues. CDR1 is SGHTA and CDR2 is FQGNSA in the germline V gene. CDR3 in amino acids: CASSLWGGHGYTF. The CDR3 DNA is TGTGCCAGCAGCTTATGGGGTGGCCATGGCTACACCTTC.